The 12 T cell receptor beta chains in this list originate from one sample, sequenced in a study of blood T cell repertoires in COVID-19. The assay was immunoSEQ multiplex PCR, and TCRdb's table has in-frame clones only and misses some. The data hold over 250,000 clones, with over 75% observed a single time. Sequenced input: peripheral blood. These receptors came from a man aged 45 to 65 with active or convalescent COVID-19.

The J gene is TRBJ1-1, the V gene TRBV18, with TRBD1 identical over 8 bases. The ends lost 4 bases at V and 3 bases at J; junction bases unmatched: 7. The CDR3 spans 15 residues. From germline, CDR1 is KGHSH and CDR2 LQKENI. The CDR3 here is CASSLQPGQDTEAFF. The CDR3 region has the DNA TGTGCCAGCTCACTTCAGCCGGGACAGGACACTGAAGCTTTCTTT.

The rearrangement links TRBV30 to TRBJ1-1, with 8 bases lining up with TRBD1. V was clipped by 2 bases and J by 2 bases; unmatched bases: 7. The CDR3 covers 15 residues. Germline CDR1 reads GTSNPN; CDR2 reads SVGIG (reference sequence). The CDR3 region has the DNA TGTGCCTGGAGTTCATACGGGACAGGTAACACTGAAGCTTTCTTT. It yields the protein CAWSSYGTGNTEAFF.

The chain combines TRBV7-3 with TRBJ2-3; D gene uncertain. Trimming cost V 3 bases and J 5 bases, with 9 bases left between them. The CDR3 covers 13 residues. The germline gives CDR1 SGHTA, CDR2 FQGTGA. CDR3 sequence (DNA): TGTGCCAGCAGCTTGATCGCACAAGATACGCAGTATTTT. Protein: CASSLIAQDTQYF.

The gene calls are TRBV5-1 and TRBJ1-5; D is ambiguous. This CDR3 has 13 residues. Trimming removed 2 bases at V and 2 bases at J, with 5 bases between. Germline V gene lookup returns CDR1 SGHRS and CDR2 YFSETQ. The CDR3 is CASSFSGNQPQHF. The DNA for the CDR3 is TGCGCCAGCAGCTTTAGTGGCAATCAGCCCCAGCATTTT.

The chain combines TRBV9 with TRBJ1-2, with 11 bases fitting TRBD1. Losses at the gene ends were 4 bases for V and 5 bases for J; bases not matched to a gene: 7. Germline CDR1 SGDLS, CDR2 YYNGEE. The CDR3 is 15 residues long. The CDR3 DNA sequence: TGTGCCAGCAGCCCCGGGGGACAGGGGGAATATGGCTACACCTTC. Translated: CASSPGGQGEYGYTF.

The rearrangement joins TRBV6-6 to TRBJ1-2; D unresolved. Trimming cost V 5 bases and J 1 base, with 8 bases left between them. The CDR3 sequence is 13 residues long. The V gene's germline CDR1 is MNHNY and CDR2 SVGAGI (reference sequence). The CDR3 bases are TGTGCCAGCAGTGCCTCAGTTAACTATGGCTACACCTTC. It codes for CASSASVNYGYTF.

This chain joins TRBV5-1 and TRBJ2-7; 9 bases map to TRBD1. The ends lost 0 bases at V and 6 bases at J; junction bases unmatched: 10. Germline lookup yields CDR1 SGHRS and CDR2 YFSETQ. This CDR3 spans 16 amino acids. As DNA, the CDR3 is TGCGCCAGCAGCTTGGCCCCGGGACAGGGAGGTATCGAGCAGTACTTC. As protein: CASSLAPGQGGIEQYF.

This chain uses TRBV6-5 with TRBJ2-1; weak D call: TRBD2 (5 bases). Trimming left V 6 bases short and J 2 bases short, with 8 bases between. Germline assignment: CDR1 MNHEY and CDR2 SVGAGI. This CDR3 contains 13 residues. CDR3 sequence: CASRGSAYNEQFF. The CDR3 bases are TGTGCCAGCAGGGGTAGCGCCTACAATGAGCAGTTCTTC.

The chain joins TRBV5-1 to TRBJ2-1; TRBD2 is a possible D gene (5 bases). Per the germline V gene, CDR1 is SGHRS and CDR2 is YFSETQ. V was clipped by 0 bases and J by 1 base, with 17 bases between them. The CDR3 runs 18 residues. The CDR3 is CASSLGRGLAKSYNEQFF. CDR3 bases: TGCGCCAGCAGCTTGGGGCGTGGGCTAGCTAAATCCTACAATGAGCAGTTCTTC.

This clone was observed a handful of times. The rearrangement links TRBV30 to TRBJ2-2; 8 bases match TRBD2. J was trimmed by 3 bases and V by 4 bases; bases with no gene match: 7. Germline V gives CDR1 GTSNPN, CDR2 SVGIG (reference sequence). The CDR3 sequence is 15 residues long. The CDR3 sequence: CAWKGGRWDTGELFF. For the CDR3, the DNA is TGTGCCTGGAAGGGCGGGAGGTGGGACACCGGGGAGCTGTTTTTT.

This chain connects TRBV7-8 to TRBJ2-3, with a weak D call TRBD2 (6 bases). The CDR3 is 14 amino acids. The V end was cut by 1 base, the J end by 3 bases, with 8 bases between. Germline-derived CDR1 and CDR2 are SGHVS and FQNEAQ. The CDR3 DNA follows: TGTGCCAGCAGCTTAGAGAGCGGGACAGATACGCAGTATTTT. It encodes CASSLESGTDTQYF.

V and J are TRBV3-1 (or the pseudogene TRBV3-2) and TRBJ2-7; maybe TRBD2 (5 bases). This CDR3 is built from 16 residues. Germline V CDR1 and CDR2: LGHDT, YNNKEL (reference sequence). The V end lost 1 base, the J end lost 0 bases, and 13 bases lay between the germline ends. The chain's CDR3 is CASSQAWRVSSYEQYF. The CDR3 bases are TGTGCCAGCAGCCAAGCCTGGCGGGTTAGCTCCTACGAGCAGTACTTC.